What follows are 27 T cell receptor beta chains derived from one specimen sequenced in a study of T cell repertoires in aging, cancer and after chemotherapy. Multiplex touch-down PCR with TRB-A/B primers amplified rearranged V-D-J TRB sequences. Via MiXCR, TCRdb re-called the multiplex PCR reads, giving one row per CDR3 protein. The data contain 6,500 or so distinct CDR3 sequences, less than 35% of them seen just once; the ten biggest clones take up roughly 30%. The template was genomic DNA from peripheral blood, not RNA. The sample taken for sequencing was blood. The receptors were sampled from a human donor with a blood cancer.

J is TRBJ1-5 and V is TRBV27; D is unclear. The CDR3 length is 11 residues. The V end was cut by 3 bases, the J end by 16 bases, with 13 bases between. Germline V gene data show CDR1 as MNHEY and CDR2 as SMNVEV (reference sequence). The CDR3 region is CASSFNRVSHF. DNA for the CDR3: TGTGCCAGCAGTTTCAATAGGGTTTCCCATTTT.

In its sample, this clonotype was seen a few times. The CDR3 DNA reads TGTGCCAGCAGTTTAGGGCGAGGCAGGGCTGGGTACACCGGGGAGCTGTTTTTT. Translating it yields CASSLGRGRAGYTGELFF. V gene TRBV12-3 or TRBV12-4 combines with J gene TRBJ2-2, with a tentative D call TRBD1 (5 bases). The CDR3 extends over 18 amino acids. The V and J ends lost 1 base and 3 bases respectively, with 18 bases between them.

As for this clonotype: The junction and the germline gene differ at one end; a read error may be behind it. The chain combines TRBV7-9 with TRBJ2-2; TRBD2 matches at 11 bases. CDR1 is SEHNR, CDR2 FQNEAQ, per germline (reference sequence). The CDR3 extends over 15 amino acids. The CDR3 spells CASLAGGPVTGELFF. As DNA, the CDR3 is TGCGCTTCTTTAGCGGGGGGGCCTGTCACCGGGGAGCTGTTTTTT.

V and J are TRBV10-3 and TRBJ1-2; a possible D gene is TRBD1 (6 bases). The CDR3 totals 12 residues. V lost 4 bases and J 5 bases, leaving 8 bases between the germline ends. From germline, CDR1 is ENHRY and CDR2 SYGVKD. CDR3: CAISAQGYGYTF. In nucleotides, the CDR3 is TGTGCCATCAGTGCACAGGGTTATGGCTACACCTTC.

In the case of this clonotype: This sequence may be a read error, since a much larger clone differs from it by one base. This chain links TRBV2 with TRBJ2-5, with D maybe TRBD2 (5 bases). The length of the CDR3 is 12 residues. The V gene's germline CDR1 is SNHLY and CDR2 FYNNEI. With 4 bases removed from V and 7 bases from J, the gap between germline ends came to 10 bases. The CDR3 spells CASSVDLATQYF. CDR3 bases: TGTGCCAGCAGTGTGGACTTGGCGACCCAGTACTTC.

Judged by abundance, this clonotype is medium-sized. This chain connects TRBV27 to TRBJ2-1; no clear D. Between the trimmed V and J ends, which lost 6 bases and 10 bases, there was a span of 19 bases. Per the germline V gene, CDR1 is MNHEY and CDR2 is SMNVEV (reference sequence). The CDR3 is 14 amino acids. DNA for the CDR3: TGTGCCAGCAGGCAATTGGGCGGAGACGGAGAGCAGTTCTTC. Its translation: CASRQLGGDGEQFF.

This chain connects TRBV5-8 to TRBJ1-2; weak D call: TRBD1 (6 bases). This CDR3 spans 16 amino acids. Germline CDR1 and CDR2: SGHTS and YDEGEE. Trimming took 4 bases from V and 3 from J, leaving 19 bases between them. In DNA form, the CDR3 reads TGTGCCAGCAGCCCCAGGACAGCCAATGGATACTATGGCTACACCTTC. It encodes CASSPRTANGYYGYTF.

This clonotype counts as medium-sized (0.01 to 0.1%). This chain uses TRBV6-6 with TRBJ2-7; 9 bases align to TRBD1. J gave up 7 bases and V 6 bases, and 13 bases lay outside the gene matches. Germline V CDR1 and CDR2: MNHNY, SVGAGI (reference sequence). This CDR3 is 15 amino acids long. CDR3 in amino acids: CASSPAGQGHGEQYF. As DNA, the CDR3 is TGTGCCAGCAGCCCCGCGGGACAGGGTCATGGAGAGCAGTACTTC.

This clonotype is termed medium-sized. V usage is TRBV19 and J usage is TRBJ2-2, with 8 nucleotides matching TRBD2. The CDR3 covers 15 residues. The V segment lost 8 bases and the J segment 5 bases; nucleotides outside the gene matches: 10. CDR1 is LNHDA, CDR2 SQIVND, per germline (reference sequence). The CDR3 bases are TGTGCCAGTGGATCCGGGACTAGGTGGACCGGGGAGCTGTTTTTT. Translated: CASGSGTRWTGELFF.

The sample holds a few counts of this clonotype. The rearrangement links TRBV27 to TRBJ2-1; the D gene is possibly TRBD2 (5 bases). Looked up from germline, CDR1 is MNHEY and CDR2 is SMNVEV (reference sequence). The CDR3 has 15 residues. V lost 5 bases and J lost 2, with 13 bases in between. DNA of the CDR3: TGTGCCAGCAGTGCCGCAGACGGGGCCTACAATGAGCAGTTCTTC. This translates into CASSAADGAYNEQFF.

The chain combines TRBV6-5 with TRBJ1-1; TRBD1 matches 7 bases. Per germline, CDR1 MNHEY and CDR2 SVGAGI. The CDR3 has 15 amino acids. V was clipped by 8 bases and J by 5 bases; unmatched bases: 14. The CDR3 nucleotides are TGTGCCAGCCTGCAATGGCGGACAGGCCGTACTGAAGCTTTCTTT. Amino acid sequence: CASLQWRTGRTEAFF.

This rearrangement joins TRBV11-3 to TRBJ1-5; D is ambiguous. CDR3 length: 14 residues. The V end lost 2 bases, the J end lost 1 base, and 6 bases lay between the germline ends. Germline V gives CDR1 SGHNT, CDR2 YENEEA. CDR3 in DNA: TGTGCCAGCAGCTTAATGGGCAGCAATCAGCCCCAGCATTTT. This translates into CASSLMGSNQPQHF.

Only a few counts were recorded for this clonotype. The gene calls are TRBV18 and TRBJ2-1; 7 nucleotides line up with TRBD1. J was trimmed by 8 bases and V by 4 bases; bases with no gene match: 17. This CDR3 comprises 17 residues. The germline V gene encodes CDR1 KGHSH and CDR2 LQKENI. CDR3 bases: TGTGCCAGCTCACACGGACAGGTTACGTCGAGTGGGGATGAGCAGTTCTTC. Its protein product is CASSHGQVTSSGDEQFF.

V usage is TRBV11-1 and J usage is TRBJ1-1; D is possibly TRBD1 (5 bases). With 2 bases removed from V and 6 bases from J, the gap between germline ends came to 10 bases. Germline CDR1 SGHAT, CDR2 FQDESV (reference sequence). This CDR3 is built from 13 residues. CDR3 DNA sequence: TGTGCCAGCAGCTTACAGGGAGGCGCTGAAGCTTTCTTT. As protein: CASSLQGGAEAFF.

The CDR3 here is CSARNEKLFF. CDR3 DNA: TGCAGTGCTAGGAACGAAAAACTGTTTTTT. The gene calls are TRBV20-1 and TRBJ1-4, with D unresolved. The CDR3 covers 10 residues. Trimming took 3 bases from V and 8 from J, leaving 4 bases between them. Germline assignment: CDR1 DFQATT and CDR2 SNEGSKA (reference sequence).

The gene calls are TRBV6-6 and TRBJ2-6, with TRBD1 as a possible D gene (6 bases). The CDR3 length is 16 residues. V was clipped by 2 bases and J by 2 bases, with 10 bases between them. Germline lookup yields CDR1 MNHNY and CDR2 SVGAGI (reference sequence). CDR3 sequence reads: CASSYEGGTGANVLTF. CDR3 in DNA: TGTGCCAGCAGTTACGAAGGGGGAACTGGGGCCAACGTCCTGACTTTC.

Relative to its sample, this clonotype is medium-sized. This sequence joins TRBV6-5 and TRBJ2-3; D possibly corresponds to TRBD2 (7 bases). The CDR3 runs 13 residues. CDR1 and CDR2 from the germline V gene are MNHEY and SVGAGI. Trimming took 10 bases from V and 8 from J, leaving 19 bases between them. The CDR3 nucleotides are TGTGCCACCAACGCCGGGGGGCGTGGTACGCAGTATTTT. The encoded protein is CATNAGGRGTQYF.

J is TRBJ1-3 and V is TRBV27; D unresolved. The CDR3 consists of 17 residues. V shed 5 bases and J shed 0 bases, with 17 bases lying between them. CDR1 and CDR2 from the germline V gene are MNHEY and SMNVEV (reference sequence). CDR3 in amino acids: CASSPQPDAGSGNTIYF. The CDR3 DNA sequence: TGTGCCAGCAGTCCGCAACCTGATGCAGGCTCTGGAAACACCATATATTTT.

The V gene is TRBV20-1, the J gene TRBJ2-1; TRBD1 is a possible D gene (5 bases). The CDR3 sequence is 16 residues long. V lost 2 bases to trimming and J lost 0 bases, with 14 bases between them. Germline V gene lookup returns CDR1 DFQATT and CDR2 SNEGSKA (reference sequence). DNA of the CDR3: TGCAGTGCTAGAAACCCTAGACAGAGCTCCTACAATGAGCAGTTCTTC. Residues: CSARNPRQSSYNEQFF.

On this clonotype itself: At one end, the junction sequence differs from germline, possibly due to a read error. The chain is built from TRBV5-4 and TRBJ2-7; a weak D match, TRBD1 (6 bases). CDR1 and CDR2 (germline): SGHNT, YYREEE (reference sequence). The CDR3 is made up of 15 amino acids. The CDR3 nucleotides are TGCGCCAGCAGATCCCAACCGTCAGGGGCCTACGAGCAGTACTTC. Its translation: CASRSQPSGAYEQYF. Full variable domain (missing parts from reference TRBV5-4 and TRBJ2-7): ETGVTQSPTHLIKTRGQQVTLRCSSQSGHNTVSWYQQALGQGPQFIFQYYREEENGRGNFPPRFSGLQFPNYSSELNVNALELDDSALYLCASRSQPSGAYEQYFGPGTRLTVT.

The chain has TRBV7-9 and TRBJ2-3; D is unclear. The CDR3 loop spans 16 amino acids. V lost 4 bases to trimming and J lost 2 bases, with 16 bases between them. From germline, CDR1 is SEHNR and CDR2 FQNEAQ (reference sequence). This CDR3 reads CASSSRPNSLTDTQYF. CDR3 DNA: TGTGCCAGCAGCTCACGACCTAATTCGCTCACAGATACGCAGTATTTT. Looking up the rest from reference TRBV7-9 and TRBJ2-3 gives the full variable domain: DTGVSQNPRHKITKRGQNVTFRCDPISEHNRLYWYRQTLGQGPEFLTYFQNEAQLEKSRLLSDRFSAERPKGSFSTLEIQRTEQGDSAMYLCASSSRPNSLTDTQYFGPGTRLTVL.

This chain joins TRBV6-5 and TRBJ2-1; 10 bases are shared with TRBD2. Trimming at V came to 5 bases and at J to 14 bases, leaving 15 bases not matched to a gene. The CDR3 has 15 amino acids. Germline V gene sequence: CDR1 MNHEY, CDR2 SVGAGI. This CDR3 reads CASSPPSGSYNREFF. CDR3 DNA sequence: TGTGCCAGCAGTCCCCCTAGCGGGAGCTACAATAGGGAGTTCTTC.

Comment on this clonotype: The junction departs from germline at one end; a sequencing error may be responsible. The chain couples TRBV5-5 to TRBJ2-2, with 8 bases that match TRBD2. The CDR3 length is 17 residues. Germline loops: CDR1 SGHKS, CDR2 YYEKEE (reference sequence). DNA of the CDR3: TGCGCCAGCAGCTCAGGGGAAGCGGGAGCCTTTACCGGGGAGCTGTTTTTT. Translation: CASSSGEAGAFTGELFF.

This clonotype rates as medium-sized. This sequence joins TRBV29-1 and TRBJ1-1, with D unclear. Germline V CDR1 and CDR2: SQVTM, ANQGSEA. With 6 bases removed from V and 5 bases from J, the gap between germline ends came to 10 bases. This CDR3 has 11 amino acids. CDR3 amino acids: CSVGAGTEAFF. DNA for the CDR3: TGCAGCGTAGGCGCGGGGACTGAAGCTTTCTTT.

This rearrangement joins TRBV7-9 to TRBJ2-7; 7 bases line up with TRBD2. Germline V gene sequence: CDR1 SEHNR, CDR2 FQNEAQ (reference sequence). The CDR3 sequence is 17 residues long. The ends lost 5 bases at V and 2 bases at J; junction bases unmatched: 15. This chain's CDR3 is CASSPRTGGGPTYEQYF. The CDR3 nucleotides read TGTGCCAGCAGCCCCCGAACTGGCGGGGGACCGACCTACGAGCAGTACTTC.

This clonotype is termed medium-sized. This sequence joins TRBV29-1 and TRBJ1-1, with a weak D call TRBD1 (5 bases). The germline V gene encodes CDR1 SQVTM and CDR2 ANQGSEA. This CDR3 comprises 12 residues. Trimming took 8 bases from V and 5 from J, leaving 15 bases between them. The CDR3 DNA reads TGCAGCATCAGGACCGGGGGGACTGAAGCTTTCTTT. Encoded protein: CSIRTGGTEAFF.

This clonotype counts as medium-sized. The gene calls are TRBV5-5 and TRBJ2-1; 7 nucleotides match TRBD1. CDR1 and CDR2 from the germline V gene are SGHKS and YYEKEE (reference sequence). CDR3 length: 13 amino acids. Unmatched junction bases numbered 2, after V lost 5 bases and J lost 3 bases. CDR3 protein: CASRPGGYNEQFF. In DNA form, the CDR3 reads TGTGCCAGCAGACCAGGGGGCTACAATGAGCAGTTCTTC.